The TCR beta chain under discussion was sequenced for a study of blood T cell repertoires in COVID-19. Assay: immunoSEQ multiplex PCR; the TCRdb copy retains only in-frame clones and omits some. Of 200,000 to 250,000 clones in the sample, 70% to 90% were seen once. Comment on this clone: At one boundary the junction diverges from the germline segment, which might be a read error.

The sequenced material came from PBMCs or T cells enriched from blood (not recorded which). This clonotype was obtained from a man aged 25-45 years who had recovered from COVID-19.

This CDR3 is CAWRGGGVNPGELFF. In DNA, the CDR3 is TGTGCCTGGCGGGGCGGGGGGGTGAACCCCGGGGAGCTGTTTTTT. The chain combines TRBV30 with TRBJ2-2; 9 positions agree with TRBD2. CDR3 length equals 15 residues. Germline CDR1 reads GTSNPN; CDR2 reads SVGIG (reference sequence).